A selection of T cell receptor beta chains follows, all from one sample in a study of cytomegalovirus exposure and HLA in healthy donors. Here immunoSEQ multiplex PCR was the method, and the copy in TCRdb shows in-frame clones only, minus some. Of fewer than 200,000 clones in the sample, roughly 76% were seen once. Sequenced material: PBMCs. The origin of the receptors is a woman aged 45-65 years in good health and CMV-seronegative. Each CDR3 is given with its conserved first and last residue. A D gene is named only where the DNA matches it firmly. Some rows mark clone size as missing; the rest say once, few, many or name a class of expanded clone.

CDR3 protein | CDR3 DNA | V gene | D gene | J gene | clone size
CASSPAGIITDTQYF | TGCGCCAGCAGCCCAGCGGGCATTATCACAGATACGCAGTATTTT | TRBV4-3 | - | TRBJ2-3 | few
CAWSVPSGNWNEQFF | TGTGCCTGGAGTGTACCCAGCGGAAATTGGAATGAGCAGTTCTTC | TRBV30 | - | TRBJ2-1 | -
CASSPRAGGSYNEQFF | TGTGCCAGCAGCCCCCGGGCGGGGGGATCCTACAATGAGCAGTTCTTC | TRBV9 | TRBD2 | TRBJ2-1 | -
CAWSDHTQGAGANVLTF | TGTGCCTGGAGTGACCACACTCAGGGCGCTGGGGCCAACGTCCTGACTTTC | TRBV30 | - | TRBJ2-6 | -
CASSLGSSYGYTF | TGTGCCAGCAGCTTAGGATCCAGCTATGGCTACACCTTC | TRBV7-2 | - | TRBJ1-2 | few
CASSLVAGLASYEQYF | TGTGCCAGCAGCTTAGTCGCAGGTCTTGCCTCCTACGAGCAGTACTTC | TRBV7-2 | - | TRBJ2-7 | -
CASSALGSGGRETQYF | TGTGCCAGCAGCGCCCTTGGTAGCGGGGGGAGAGAGACCCAGTACTTC | TRBV9 | TRBD2 | TRBJ2-5 | few
CASSVVAGNTEAFF | TGTGCCAGCAGCGTAGTGGCAGGGAACACTGAAGCTTTCTTT | TRBV9 | - | TRBJ1-1 | -
CASSLRLAGRNEQFF | TGTGCCAGCAGCCTCCGGCTAGCGGGAAGGAATGAGCAGTTCTTC | TRBV7-2 | TRBD2 | TRBJ2-1 | few
CASSLGVTGSGNTIYF | TGTGCCAGCAGCTTAGGGGTAACAGGGTCTGGAAACACCATATATTTT | TRBV7-9 | - | TRBJ1-3 | -
CASSPGGGGQNPATNEKLFF | TGCGCCAGCAGCCCGGGAGGTGGGGGGCAGAATCCTGCAACTAATGAAAAACTGTTTTTT | TRBV4-3 | - | TRBJ1-4 | once
CASSTGERLGEKLFF | TGTGCCAGCAGCACCGGGGAGCGGTTGGGGGAAAAACTGTTTTTT | TRBV7-2 | - | TRBJ1-4 | -
CASSTGGSETQYF | TGTGCCAGCTCAACGGGCGGGAGTGAGACCCAGTACTTC | TRBV18 | TRBD2 | TRBJ2-5 | -
CSVDGQGVNTEAFF | TGCAGCGTTGACGGCCAGGGGGTGAACACTGAAGCTTTCTTT | TRBV29-1 | TRBD1 | TRBJ1-1 | -
CSVATGTGNQPQHF | TGCAGCGTCGCGACAGGGACGGGCAATCAGCCCCAGCATTTT | TRBV29-1 | TRBD1 | TRBJ1-5 | -
CASMPGQGNTEAFF | TGCGCCAGCATGCCGGGACAGGGGAACACTGAAGCTTTCTTT | TRBV4-1 | TRBD1 | TRBJ1-1 | -
CASSYLVWDRGYNEQFF | TGCGCCAGCAGCTATTTAGTATGGGACAGGGGTTACAATGAGCAGTTCTTC | TRBV4-1 | TRBD1 | TRBJ2-1 | -
CASSSQGNGYTF | TGTGCCAGCAGTTCACAGGGGAATGGCTACACCTTC | TRBV6-5 | TRBD1 | TRBJ1-2 | -
CASSSSGKYTDTQYF | TGTGCCAGCAGCTCTAGCGGGAAATACACAGATACGCAGTATTTT | TRBV11-2 | TRBD2 | TRBJ2-3 | -
CASSYSGRGEQYF | TGTGCCAGCAGCTATAGCGGGAGGGGCGAGCAGTACTTC | TRBV5-4 | TRBD2 | TRBJ2-7 | -
CASSSRVGNQPQHF | TGTGCCAGCAGCTCCAGGGTGGGGAATCAGCCCCAGCATTTT | TRBV7-8 | - | TRBJ1-5 | -
CASSGGTGSFAEAFF | TGTGCCAGCAGCGGAGGGACAGGGAGTTTTGCTGAAGCTTTCTTT | TRBV9 | TRBD1 | TRBJ1-1 | -
CASSFKTGGIRSSEQYF | TGTGCCAGCAGCTTTAAGACGGGAGGGATTAGAAGTAGTGAGCAGTACTTC | TRBV5-6 | TRBD2 | TRBJ2-7 | -
CASSLVQGAREQFF | TGTGCCAGCAGCTTGGTACAGGGGGCGAGGGAGCAGTTCTTC | TRBV5-4 | TRBD1 | TRBJ2-1 | few
CASSFWSGGSGTGELFF | TGTGCCAGCAGTTTCTGGTCCGGGGGGTCGGGCACCGGGGAGCTGTTTTTT | TRBV28 | TRBD2 | TRBJ2-2 | -
CASSSKPPGQGLRGTETQYF | TGTGCCAGCAGTTCGAAACCTCCGGGACAGGGTTTGAGAGGGACCGAGACCCAGTACTTC | TRBV27 | TRBD1 | TRBJ2-5 | -
CASSPRLAGGSRSSYEQYF | TGTGCCAGCAGCCCCAGACTAGCGGGAGGGTCCAGAAGCTCCTACGAGCAGTACTTC | TRBV7-8 | TRBD2 | TRBJ2-7 | few
CASSQVPGESYGYTF | TGCGCCAGCAGCCAAGTGCCAGGGGAATCATATGGCTACACCTTC | TRBV4-1 | - | TRBJ1-2 | few
CASSPGGFKNTEAFF | TGTGCCAGCTCACCAGGCGGATTCAAGAACACTGAAGCTTTCTTT | TRBV18 | - | TRBJ1-1 | -
CASSLFGTGVGYGYTF | TGTGCCAGCAGCTTGTTTGGGACAGGGGTCGGGTATGGCTACACCTTC | TRBV5-4 | TRBD1 | TRBJ1-2 | -
CASSAPPGVNIQYF | TGTGCCAGCAGCGCACCCCCAGGGGTGAACATTCAGTACTTC | TRBV7-2 | - | TRBJ2-4 | -
CASSPTTGGDTEAFF | TGTGCCAGCAGCCCTACGACAGGGGGAGACACTGAAGCTTTCTTT | TRBV28 | TRBD1 | TRBJ1-1 | -
CATSSRGRAYSYEQYF | TGTGCCACCAGCAGCCGCGGCAGGGCGTACTCCTACGAGCAGTACTTC | TRBV15 | - | TRBJ2-7 | -